This TCR beta chain was sequenced during a study of CD8 T cells in cerebrospinal fluid in Alzheimer's disease. In the study overall: Clonal expansion of CSF T cells was measured with plate-based and droplet-based single-cell sequencing.

Findings and caveats of the study: Finding EBV-specific TCRs in cerebrospinal fluid does not show EBV causes Alzheimer's disease. Expanded clones of at least 3% were commoner in Alzheimer's patients than healthy subjects.

Confirmation of patient neurodegeneration relied on biomarkers such as neurofilament, amyloid-beta and tau. Measured by frequency, this clonotype is large. Its antigen is undetermined. There are 16 residues in the CDR3. Germline CDR1 is DFQATT and CDR2 is SNEGSKA (reference sequence). From its re-call of the 10x single-cell sequencing reads, TCRdb lists each CDR3 protein once, without DNA. The sample has about 470 distinct CDR3 sequences. Specimen: cerebrospinal fluid. This sequence joins TRBV20-1 and TRBJ2-3; TCRdb proposes TRBD2, but this gene call is untestable without DNA. This receptor was taken from a human donor with Alzheimer's disease. CDR3 sequence: CSASPTSGGATNTQYF.